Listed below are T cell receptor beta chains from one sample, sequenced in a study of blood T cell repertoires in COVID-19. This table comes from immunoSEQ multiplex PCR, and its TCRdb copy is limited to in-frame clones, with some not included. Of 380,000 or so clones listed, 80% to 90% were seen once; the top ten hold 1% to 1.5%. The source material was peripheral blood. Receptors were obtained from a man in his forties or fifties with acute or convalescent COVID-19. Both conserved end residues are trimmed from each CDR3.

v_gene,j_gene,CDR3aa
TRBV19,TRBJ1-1,ASSIRGGGTEAF
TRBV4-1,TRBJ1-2,ASSLSQDYGYT
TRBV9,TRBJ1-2,ASSAPPDSYGYT
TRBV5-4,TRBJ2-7,ASSLGGDRYEQY
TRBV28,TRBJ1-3,ASTPEERNTIY
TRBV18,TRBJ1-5,ASSPDGGLGQPQH
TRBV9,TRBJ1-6,ASSVALGQGLSPLH
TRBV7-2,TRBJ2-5,ASSLDGGGVWETQY
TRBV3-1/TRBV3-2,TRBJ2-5,ASSHLSGSETQY
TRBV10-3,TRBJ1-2,AISEQRTAGQENYGYT
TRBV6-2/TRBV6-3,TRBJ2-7,ASSGPGTGGYEQY
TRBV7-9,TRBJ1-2,ASSLADTAYGYT
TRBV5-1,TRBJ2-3,ASSYGLASSTDTQY
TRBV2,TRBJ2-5,ASNRQSKTQY
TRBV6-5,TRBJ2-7,ASISSLGPYEQY
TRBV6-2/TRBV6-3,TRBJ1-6,ASSYFWERSLH
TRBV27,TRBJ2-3,ASGISGKADTQY
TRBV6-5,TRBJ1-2,ASSYSETNYGYT
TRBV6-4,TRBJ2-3,ASSDLAGGPDTQY
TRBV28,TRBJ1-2,ASTQLPRGNYGYT
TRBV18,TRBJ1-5,ASSGADSNQPQH
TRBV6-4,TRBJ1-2,ASAYPGPNYGYT
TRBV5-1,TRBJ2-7,ASSLVASERKQY
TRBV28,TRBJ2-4,ASSFLDRAAKNIQY
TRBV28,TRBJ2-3,ASNYPASHTQY
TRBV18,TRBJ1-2,ASSPVQGTYGYT
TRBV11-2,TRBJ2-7,ASSRDRDRYEQY
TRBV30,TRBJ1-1,AWSTGQGLNTEAF
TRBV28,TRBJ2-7,ASSESYEQY
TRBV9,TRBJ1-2,ASSVEDSYGYT
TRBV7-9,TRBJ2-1,ASSPRTSGGLRQF
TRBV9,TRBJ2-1,ASSVEAAVNEQF
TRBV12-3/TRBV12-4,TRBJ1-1,ASSYRATEAF
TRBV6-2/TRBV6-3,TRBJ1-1,ASSFPLYGQGTNTEAF
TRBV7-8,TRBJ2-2,ASSLIRGTGELF
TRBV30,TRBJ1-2,AWSGSWDIDGYT
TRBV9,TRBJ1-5,ASSEGQGGQPQH
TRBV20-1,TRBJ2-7,SASPGQGDWYEQY
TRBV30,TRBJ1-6,AWSAGPGPLH
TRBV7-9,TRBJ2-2,ASPLWAGHTGELF
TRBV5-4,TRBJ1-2,ASSSTTGVYGYT
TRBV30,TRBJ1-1,AWSETGSGTEAF
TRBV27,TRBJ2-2,ASSLDRGFTGELF
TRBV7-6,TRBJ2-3,ASSPRQREADTQY
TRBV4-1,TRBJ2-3,ASSPDRGGYTQY
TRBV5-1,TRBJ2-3,ASTTMGQGTGTDTQY
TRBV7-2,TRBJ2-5,ASSLWGQGETQY
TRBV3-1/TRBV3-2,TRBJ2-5,ASSNGAQETQY
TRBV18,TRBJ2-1,ASSPRDRTGEQF
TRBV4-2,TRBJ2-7,ASSQVTGTISYEQY
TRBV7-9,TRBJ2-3,ASSLGSHTDTQY
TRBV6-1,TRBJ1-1,ASSEFLTEAF
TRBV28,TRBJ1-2,ASSSMTGVSPNNYGYT
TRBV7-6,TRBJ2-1,ASSPGQGYNEQF
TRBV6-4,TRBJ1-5,ASSDPDRDRGRFNSNQPQH
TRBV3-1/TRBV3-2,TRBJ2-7,ASSHRGSYGQY
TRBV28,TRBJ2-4,ASSSSRLPGVGKNIQY
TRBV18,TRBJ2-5,ASSPTSRGLAGGMETQY
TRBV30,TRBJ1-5,AWSVSGNQPQH
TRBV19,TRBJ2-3,ASSIDIGTDTQY